The rows below give T cell receptor beta chains drawn from one sample of a study of PD-1 blockade in classical Hodgkin lymphoma. Sequenced by immunoSEQ multiplex PCR; TCRdb stores in-frame clones only, minus some. The sample shows about 17,000 clones, 55% to 70% of them seen only once. The sample here was peripheral blood mononuclear cells (PBMCs), taken before the second cycle of nivolumab. Source of these receptors: a human donor with classical Hodgkin lymphoma. The CDR3 runs from the conserved cysteine through the conserved F or W.

>NA|TRBV27
CASSFIVGQGAYEQYF
>TRBJ1-2|TRBV9
CASKGGERRGYTF
>TRBJ2-1|TRBV5-1
CASSLTSETYNEQFF
>TRBJ2-7|TRBV5-1
CASSLENRGTGNDEQYF
>TRBJ2-1|TRBV2
CASNGEGHEQFF
>TRBJ2-7|TRBV5-4
CASSLAERASYEQYF
>TRBJ1-4|TRBV7-8
CASSLGSLSGATNEKLFF
>TRBJ2-1|TRBV4-1
CASSPGQGEGYEQFF
>TRBJ2-3|TRBV19
CASSIAVGATDTQYF
>TRBJ2-5|TRBV6-5
CASSSPPLGKETQYF
>TRBJ2-3|TRBV4-1
CASSPGGREFDTQYF
>TRBJ1-5|TRBV19
CASINTMRGHNQPQHF
>TRBJ2-7|TRBV27
CASGTGTEPSYEQYF
>TRBJ2-3|TRBV10-3
CAISGLPGLAGGQGTDTQYF
>TRBJ1-1|TRBV14
CASSQAWTAGTEAFF
>TRBJ2-2|TRBV29-1
CSVGATGELFF
>TRBJ1-1|TRBV10-1
CASSEYRGERAFF
>TRBJ2-6|TRBV6-5
CASSRDSSGANVLTF
>TRBJ2-7|TRBV5-4
CASSFGLAGLGEQYF
>TRBJ2-7|TRBV28
CASSGPSNTYEQYF
>TRBJ2-6|TRBV27
CASSQVSGANVLTF
>TRBJ2-3|TRBV19
CASSIHTTDTQYF
>TRBJ1-1|TRBV6-1
CASSEVGTGPNTEAFF
>TRBJ2-5|TRBV5-1
CASSFLGRSVETQYF
>TRBJ1-3|TRBV5-4
CASSLDRGTGNTIYF
>TRBJ1-2|TRBV27
CASSTSGQVLDGYTF
>TRBJ2-7|TRBV9
CASSVEGGGPMEQYF
>TRBJ2-3|TRBV5-1
CASRLTSGRGDTQYF
>TRBJ2-5|TRBV4-1
CASSQGLAGVPLQETQYF
>TRBJ2-2|TRBV6-1
CASSEGGQWVGELFF
>TRBJ2-1|TRBV27
CASSRLGAYNEQFF
>TRBJ1-1|TRBV6-1
CASSTLNTEAFF
>TRBJ2-1|TRBV10-3
CAISALAGVYNEQFF
>TRBJ1-5|TRBV18
CASSPPTGYGQPQHF
>TRBJ2-1|TRBV10-2
CASSDGREGLNEQFF
>TRBJ2-2|TRBV18
CASSPLGNTGELFF
>TRBJ2-7|TRBV6-5
CASSPTSYEQYF
>TRBJ2-1|TRBV27
CASGPGTDSYNEQFF
>TRBJ1-5|TRBV5-6
CASSFRQSNQPQHF
>TRBJ1-5|TRBV4-2
CASSQDRGQSDQPQHF
>TRBJ2-7|TRBV11-2
CASSFTGGYEQYF
>TRBJ2-5|TRBV5-1
CASSPDGEQETQYF
>TRBJ2-7|TRBV6-1
CASSAQDSYSYEQYF
>TRBJ2-1|TRBV4-1
CASSYGLAADDEQFF
>TRBJ2-5|TRBV6-5
CASSYSIGRPRETQYF
>TRBJ2-5|TRBV4-1
CASRPSGRETQYF
>TRBJ2-7|TRBV7-2
CASSLAWGEQYF
>TRBJ2-3|TRBV7-9
CASSHQMDRIDTQYF
>TRBJ2-6|TRBV28
CASSSGERNSSGANVLTF
>TRBJ2-1|TRBV5-1
CASSRKSYNEQFF
>TRBJ2-7|TRBV29-1
CSVEGRGYEQYF
>TRBJ1-5|TRBV6-6
CASRPQGISNQPQHF
>TRBJ2-5|TRBV11-2
CASSLIRAKETQYF
>TRBJ2-7|TRBV5-4
CASSLTSGRDLSYEQYF
>TRBJ2-7|TRBV19
CASSSRTSGRALYEQYF
>TRBJ2-5|TRBV7-8
CASGLDRGYQETQYF
>TRBJ2-1|TRBV7-9
CASSSRTGRTYNEQFF
>TRBJ2-3|TRBV5-1
CASSRGLAETDTQYF
>TRBJ2-7|TRBV2
CASSAGIFYEQYF